This passage covers 10 T cell receptor beta chains from one sample sequenced in a study of siplizumab effects on memory and regulatory T cells (dated by TCRdb to between 2018 and 2020). The library was built by means of the immunoSEQ multiplex PCR assay. TCRdb took over this immuneACCESS table, retaining in-frame rearrangements with V and J assigned. Such tables are incomplete; in checked studies, under half of the missing clones stem from an unresolved V gene, and the remainder is unexplained. The sample includes about 70,000 clones, with around nine tenths observed a single time. The ten most abundant clones make up about 1.5% of the sample. The sample comprised Tregs sorted from blood. All receptors derive from a human donor in good health.

The CDR3 loop reads CAWNNPSSGRSEQFF. The DNA for the CDR3 is TGTGCCTGGAATAATCCGTCTAGCGGGAGGAGTGAGCAGTTCTTC. This chain links TRBV30 with TRBJ2-1; 11 positions agree with TRBD2. Germline assignment: CDR1 GTSNPN and CDR2 SVGIG (reference sequence). Trimming removed 4 bases from V and 9 bases from J; junction bases left unmatched: 11. The CDR3 consists of 15 residues. Using reference TRBV30 and TRBJ2-1 for the parts outside the CDR3, the full variable domain is SQTIHQWPATLVQPVGSPLSLECTVEGTSNPNLYWYRQAAGRGLQLLFYSVGIGQISSEVPQNLSASRPQDRQFILSSKKLLLSDSGFYLCAWNNPSSGRSEQFFGPGTRLTVL.

This rearrangement joins TRBV25-1 to TRBJ2-3; D gene uncertain. The CDR3 spans 14 residues. Germline V gene sequence: CDR1 MGHDK, CDR2 SYGVNS. Trimming took off 5 bases at V and 5 bases at J, with 14 bases between the two ends. CDR3: CASSLRHSGDTQYF. CDR3 bases: TGTGCCAGCAGTCTCAGGCACTCCGGAGATACGCAGTATTTT. The full variable domain, completed using reference TRBV25-1 and TRBJ2-3, is EADIYQTPRYLVIGTGKKITLECSQTMGHDKMYWYQQDPGMELHLIHYSYGVNSTEKGDLSSESTVSRIRTEHFPLTLESARPSHTSQYLCASSLRHSGDTQYFGPGTRLTVL.

V and J are TRBV9 and TRBJ2-1, with D possibly being TRBD2 (6 bases). Germline CDR1 and CDR2: SGDLS and YYNGEE. The CDR3 is 15 residues long. Trimming left V 0 bases short and J 8 bases short, with 15 bases between. CDR3 loop: CASSVVAGRGYEQFF. CDR3 DNA: TGTGCCAGCAGCGTAGTGGCGGGACGGGGCTATGAGCAGTTCTTC.

The rearrangement joins TRBV15 to TRBJ2-7; TRBD2 aligns across 11 bases. The CDR3 has 15 amino acids. Germline assignment: CDR1 LNHNV and CDR2 YYDKDF (reference sequence). The junction had 1 base not matched to a gene; V was cut back by 0 bases and J by 3 bases. The CDR3 here is CATSRDTSGSYEQYF. The CDR3 DNA sequence: TGTGCCACCAGCAGAGATACTAGCGGGAGCTACGAGCAGTACTTC.

The rearrangement joins TRBV28 to TRBJ2-1, with 8 bases matching TRBD1. This CDR3 spans 13 amino acids. Germline V gives CDR1 MDHEN, CDR2 SYDVKM. V was pared by 7 bases and J by 8 bases, with 7 bases of the junction left unmatched. Here the CDR3 DNA reads TGTGCCAGCACTCACAGGGGGAAGCATGAGCAGTTCTTC. It specifies CASTHRGKHEQFF.

V and J are TRBV30 and TRBJ1-2, with unresolved D. Germline assignment: CDR1 GTSNPN and CDR2 SVGIG (reference sequence). This CDR3 spans 15 amino acids. V was clipped by 2 bases and J by 4 bases, with 17 bases between them. The chain's CDR3 is CAWSRERATIYGYTF. The CDR3 nucleotides are TGTGCCTGGAGTAGGGAGAGGGCCACTATCTATGGCTACACCTTC.

The chain combines TRBV28 with TRBJ1-3, with a weak D call TRBD1 (5 bases). The V gene's germline CDR1 is MDHEN and CDR2 SYDVKM. Trimming removed 6 bases at V and 8 bases at J, with 17 bases between. The CDR3 has 14 residues. The CDR3 region has the DNA TGTGCCAGCAGGCCGGGACCCGCCGTCCACACCATATATTTT. Protein sequence: CASRPGPAVHTIYF.

V usage is TRBV4-3 and J usage is TRBJ2-5; tentatively, D is TRBD1 or TRBD2 (5 bases each). V lost 3 bases, J lost 5 bases, and 13 bases lay in between. This CDR3 comprises 14 residues. Germline CDR1 reads LGHNA; CDR2 reads YSLEER. The DNA for the CDR3 is TGCGCCAGCAGCCACTCCCCGGGGCTGGAGACCCAGTACTTC. Its protein product is CASSHSPGLETQYF.

CDR3 region: CASSPGRGSYEQYF. CDR3 sequence (DNA): TGTGCCAGCAGCCCGGGGAGGGGCTCCTACGAGCAGTACTTC. The chain uses TRBV5-4 and TRBJ2-7; the match to TRBD2 covers 7 bases. The CDR3 totals 14 residues. The trim removed 4 bases at V and 0 bases at J, leaving 4 bases unmatched. The germline V gene has CDR1 SGHNT and CDR2 YYREEE (reference sequence). Based on the CDR3 plus reference TRBV5-4 and TRBJ2-7, the full variable domain is ETGVTQSPTHLIKTRGQQVTLRCSSQSGHNTVSWYQQALGQGPQFIFQYYREEENGRGNFPPRFSGLQFPNYSSELNVNALELDDSALYLCASSPGRGSYEQYFGPGTRLTVT.

The chain uses TRBV19 and TRBJ2-7; TRBD2 matches 10 bases. The J segment lost 4 bases and the V segment lost 1 base, leaving 1 base of the junction unmatched. This CDR3 comprises 14 residues. Germline CDR1 LNHDA, CDR2 SQIVND (reference sequence). The CDR3: CASSIGTSGYEQYF. The CDR3 nucleotides are TGTGCCAGTAGTATAGGGACTAGCGGTTACGAGCAGTACTTC.